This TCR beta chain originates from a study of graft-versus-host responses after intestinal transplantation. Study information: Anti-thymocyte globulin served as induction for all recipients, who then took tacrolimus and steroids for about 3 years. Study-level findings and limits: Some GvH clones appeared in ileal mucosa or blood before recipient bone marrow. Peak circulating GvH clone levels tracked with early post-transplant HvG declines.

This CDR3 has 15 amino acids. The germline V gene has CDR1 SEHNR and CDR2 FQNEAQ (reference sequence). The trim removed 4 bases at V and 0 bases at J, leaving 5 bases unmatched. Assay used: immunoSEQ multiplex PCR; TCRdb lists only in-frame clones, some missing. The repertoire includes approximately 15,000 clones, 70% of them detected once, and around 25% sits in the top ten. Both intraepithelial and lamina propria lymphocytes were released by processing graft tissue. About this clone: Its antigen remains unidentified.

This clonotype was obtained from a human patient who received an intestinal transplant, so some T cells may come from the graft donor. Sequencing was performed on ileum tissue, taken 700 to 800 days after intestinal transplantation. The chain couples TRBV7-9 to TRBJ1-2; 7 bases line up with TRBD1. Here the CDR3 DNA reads TGTGCCAGCAGCTCTACAGGGGATTCTAACTATGGCTACACCTTC. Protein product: CASSSTGDSNYGYTF.